In this sample, the clone carrying this TCR beta chain turned up a few times. The data were taken from a study of cytomegalovirus exposure and HLA in healthy donors. PCR was performed using 60 Vbeta and 13 Jbeta primers. TCRdb keeps only in-frame clones here, not all; method: immunoSEQ multiplex PCR. The sample consists of under 200,000 clones, 60% to 80% of them appearing once. The CDR3 runs to 17 residues. The germline gives CDR1 MNHEY, CDR2 SMNVEV (reference sequence). The trim removed 4 bases at V and 10 bases at J, leaving 12 bases unmatched. The sequence was obtained from a man aged 60-69 years in good health and CMV-seronegative. The V call is TRBV27, the J call TRBJ2-1, with 14 bases aligning to TRBD2. Sequenced: PBMCs. The CDR3 loop reads CASSSIGTSGGRQEQFF. The CDR3 region has the DNA TGTGCCAGCAGTTCCATCGGGACTAGCGGGGGCAGGCAGGAGCAGTTCTTC.